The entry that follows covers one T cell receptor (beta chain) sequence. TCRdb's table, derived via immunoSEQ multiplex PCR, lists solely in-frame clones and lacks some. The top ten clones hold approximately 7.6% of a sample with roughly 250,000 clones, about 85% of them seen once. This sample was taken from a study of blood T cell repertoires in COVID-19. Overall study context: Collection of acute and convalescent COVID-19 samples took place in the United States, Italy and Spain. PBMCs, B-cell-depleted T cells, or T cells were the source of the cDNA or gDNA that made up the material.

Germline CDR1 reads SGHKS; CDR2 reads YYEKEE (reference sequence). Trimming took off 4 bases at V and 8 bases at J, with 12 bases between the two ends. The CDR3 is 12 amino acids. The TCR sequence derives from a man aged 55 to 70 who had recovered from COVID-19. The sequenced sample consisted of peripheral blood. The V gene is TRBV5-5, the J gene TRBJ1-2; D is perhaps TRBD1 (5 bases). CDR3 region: CASSIDRGGYTF. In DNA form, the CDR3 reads TGTGCCAGCAGCATAGACAGAGGCGGCTACACCTTC.